Sequencing of this T cell receptor beta chain was carried out in a study of blood T cells in healthy people across ages. Healthy individuals of Caucasian origin from Russia, aged roughly 6 to 90, served as donors. The authors extracted at least 5 micrograms of total RNA per sample. Turning to this clonotype: Its target is unknown.

Germline CDR1 is SQVTM and CDR2 is ANQGSEA. Trimming cost V 7 bases and J 5 bases; bases outside gene matches: 13. The CDR3 runs to 15 residues. A second PCR of about 7 to 12 cycles used a sample-barcoded 5' primer and a J-beta primer mix. Each CDR3 protein is one row after TCRdb ran MiXCR on the 5' RACE reads. The sample holds roughly 730,000 distinct CDR3 sequences, 45% to 70% seen once. Study-wide results and caveats: Naive T cell percentage by flow cytometry tracked strongly with beta diversity. Because donor CMV status was unknown, expanded clonotype changes were possibly confounded.

The genes are TRBV29-1 and TRBJ2-3; 9 bases match TRBD1. The sequencing input was blood. The receptor was derived from a man in his forties or fifties in good health. CDR3 DNA: TGCAGCGCCGGGGGTGGACAGGGGAGGGGAGATACGCAGTATTTT. This gives the protein CSAGGGQGRGDTQYF.